This entry lists 24 T cell receptor beta chains sequenced from one sample in a study of blood T cell repertoires in COVID-19. The data were produced by immunoSEQ multiplex PCR, yet TCRdb's version contains in-frame clones alone and is incomplete. The table records 250,000 to 300,000 clones, 81% of them present only once. Sequenced sample: peripheral blood. The receptors derive from a woman between 55 and 75 years old with active or convalescent COVID-19.

This clone has just one count. The chain links TRBV19 to TRBJ1-4; D may be TRBD1 (6 bases). The germline V gene has CDR1 LNHDA and CDR2 SQIVND (reference sequence). With 5 bases removed from V and 4 bases from J, the gap between germline ends came to 11 bases. The CDR3 has 14 residues. The CDR3 reads CASSGQGFNEKLFF. In DNA, the CDR3 is TGTGCCAGTAGTGGCCAGGGGTTTAATGAAAAACTGTTTTTT.

This sequence joins TRBV7-8 and TRBJ2-1, with 10 bases identical to TRBD2. Germline trimming cut 4 bases from V and 9 bases from J; bases unmatched to any gene: 18. The length of the CDR3 is 18 residues. Germline assignment: CDR1 SGHVS and CDR2 FQNEAQ. Here the CDR3 reads CASSSSTVWSGGAGEQFF. As DNA, the CDR3 is TGTGCCAGCAGCTCCTCCACGGTTTGGAGCGGGGGGGCGGGTGAGCAGTTCTTC. Full variable domain (missing parts from reference TRBV7-8 and TRBJ2-1): GAGVSQSPRYKVAKRGQDVALRCDPISGHVSLFWYQQALGQGPEFLTYFQNEAQLDKSGLPSDRFFAERPEGSVSTLKIQRTQQEDSAVYLCASSSSTVWSGGAGEQFFGPGTRLTVL.

This clone was seen just once. The chain links TRBV7-2 to TRBJ1-2; 7 nucleotides agree with TRBD1. CDR3 length: 14 amino acids. V was pared by 2 bases and J by 3 bases, with 3 bases of the junction left unmatched. CDR1 is SGHTA, CDR2 FQGNSA, per germline. CDR3 coding DNA: TGTGCCAGCAGCTTAACCGACAGGGACTATGGCTACACCTTC. Translated, it gives CASSLTDRDYGYTF.

The V call is TRBV7-7, the J call TRBJ1-1; D unresolved. Trimming pared 4 bases from V and 2 bases from J, leaving 8 bases between. There are 13 residues in the CDR3. CDR1 and CDR2 from the germline V gene are SSHAT and FNYEAQ (reference sequence). The CDR3 bases are TGTGCCAGCAGCTCCCTAAGAAACACTGAAGCTTTCTTT. It is translated as CASSSLRNTEAFF.

The genes are TRBV2 and TRBJ2-5, with 11 bases that match TRBD2. CDR1 and CDR2 (germline): SNHLY, FYNNEI. There are 17 residues in the CDR3. V lost 4 bases, J lost 6 bases, and 13 bases stayed unmatched. In DNA, the CDR3 is TGTGCCAGCAGTGCAACCCTCCGTAGCGGGGGGGCTCAGACCCAGTACTTC. This translates into CASSATLRSGGAQTQYF.

The chain employs TRBV4-1 and TRBJ2-3, with 12 bases identical to TRBD2. This CDR3 is built from 15 residues. From germline, CDR1 is MGHRA and CDR2 YSYEKL. V shed 3 bases and J 6 bases; nucleotides not matched to a gene: 4. The CDR3 region is CASSQTSGGFDTQYF. CDR3 DNA: TGCGCCAGCAGCCAGACTAGCGGGGGTTTTGATACGCAGTATTTT.

The rearrangement joins TRBV5-1 to TRBJ2-7, with 7 bases fitting TRBD1. In germline, CDR1 is SGHRS, CDR2 YFSETQ. Trimming at V came to 2 bases and at J to 2 bases, leaving 10 bases not matched to a gene. CDR3 length: 16 residues. Written as DNA, the CDR3 is TGCGCCAGCAGCTTAGGGACGCCGGGACAGACCTACGAGCAGTACTTC. Protein product: CASSLGTPGQTYEQYF.

J is TRBJ1-6 and V is TRBV19; 9 bases map to TRBD1. The V segment lost 8 bases and the J segment 9 bases; nucleotides outside the gene matches: 11. The CDR3 has 15 residues. Germline lookup yields CDR1 LNHDA and CDR2 SQIVND (reference sequence). CDR3 loop: CASALAGTGPSPLHF. DNA of the CDR3: TGTGCCAGTGCCTTAGCTGGGACAGGGCCTTCACCCCTCCACTTT.

V is TRBV29-1 and J is TRBJ2-2; 10 bases are a match to TRBD1. Losses at the gene ends were 4 bases for V and 3 bases for J; bases not matched to a gene: 5. CDR1 and CDR2 from the germline V gene are SQVTM and ANQGSEA. The CDR3 totals 15 residues. This CDR3 reads CSVATGTGDTGELFF. The CDR3 bases are TGCAGCGTTGCCACCGGGACAGGGGACACCGGGGAGCTGTTTTTT.

The V call is TRBV2, the J call TRBJ1-6, with 7 bases aligning to TRBD1. V lost 6 bases and J lost 5; bases outside the gene matches: 7. The CDR3 contains 15 residues. Germline CDR1 reads SNHLY; CDR2 reads FYNNEI. In DNA, the CDR3 is TGTGCCAGCAGGACGACAGGGACGGATAATTCACCCCTCCACTTT. It encodes CASRTTGTDNSPLHF. The full variable domain, completed using reference TRBV2 and TRBJ1-6, is EPEVTQTPSHQVTQMGQEVILRCVPISNHLYFYWYRQILGQKVEFLVSFYNNEISEKSEIFDDQFSVERPDGSNFTLKIRSTKLEDSAMYFCASRTTGTDNSPLHFGNGTRLTVT.

The chain uses TRBV24-1 and TRBJ2-2, with D possibly TRBD1 on 6 matching bases. Germline-derived CDR1 and CDR2 are KGHDR and SFDVKD. Trimming stripped 2 bases from V and 8 bases from J, with 11 bases between. The CDR3 loop spans 14 amino acids. DNA of the CDR3: TGTGCCACCAGTGATTCGGGACACCCTGGGGAGCTGTTTTTT. It translates to CATSDSGHPGELFF.

On this clone itself: One junction end disagrees with the germline gene, perhaps due to a read error. This sequence joins TRBV4-1 and TRBJ1-1; 9 bases match TRBD1. The CDR3 length is 14 residues. Germline-derived CDR1 and CDR2 are MGHRA and YSYEKL. CDR3 sequence: CASSQLTAGTGPVF. CDR3 bases: TGCGCCAGCAGCCAACTCACCGCCGGGACAGGGCCTGTCTTT.

The chain combines TRBV6-5 with TRBJ2-5, with a possible D match to TRBD2 (6 bases). The CDR3 covers 13 residues. Germline V CDR1 and CDR2: MNHEY, SVGAGI. With 8 bases removed from V and 4 bases from J, the gap between germline ends came to 14 bases. DNA of the CDR3: TGTGCCAGCGGAGGGTCGGAGGCAGAGACCCAGTACTTC. Translation: CASGGSEAETQYF.

The CDR3 protein is CASSQERGYTGELFF. As DNA, the CDR3 is TGCGCCAGCAGCCAAGAGCGGGGTTACACCGGGGAGCTGTTTTTT. V is TRBV4-1 and J is TRBJ2-2; tentative D call: TRBD2 (6 bases). Germline V gene data show CDR1 as MGHRA and CDR2 as YSYEKL. Trimming cost V 0 bases and J 3 bases, with 8 bases left between them. The CDR3 extends over 15 amino acids.

J is TRBJ2-6 and V is TRBV7-2; the D is unclear. There are 18 residues in the CDR3. Germline lookup yields CDR1 SGHTA and CDR2 FQGNSA. Trimming cost V 1 base and J 0 bases, with 13 bases left between them. This CDR3 reads CASSLVLGRRSGANVLTF. The CDR3 DNA follows: TGTGCCAGCAGCTTAGTCCTTGGCAGGCGCTCTGGGGCCAACGTCCTGACTTTC.

CDR3 bases: TGCGCCAGCAGCTTCGGGACACCCCAAGGAGGCTACACCTTC. It specifies CASSFGTPQGGYTF. V is TRBV5-1 and J is TRBJ1-2; D perhaps matches TRBD1 (6 bases). Germline assignment: CDR1 SGHRS and CDR2 YFSETQ. V was shortened by 2 bases and J by 8 bases, with 16 bases between the two germline ends. This CDR3 is 14 amino acids long.

V and J are TRBV7-2 and TRBJ1-1, with TRBD1 as a possible D gene (5 bases). The CDR3 consists of 15 residues. The germline V and J ends were trimmed by 0 bases and 9 bases, with 17 bases remaining between them. The germline V gene encodes CDR1 SGHTA and CDR2 FQGNSA. CDR3 residues: CASSLAGGPARKAFF. CDR3 DNA: TGTGCCAGCAGCTTAGCGGGGGGTCCGGCTCGTAAAGCTTTCTTT.

The V gene is TRBV5-1, the J gene TRBJ1-2, with D possibly TRBD1 on 6 matching bases. V was trimmed by 0 bases and J by 8 bases, leaving 11 bases between them. Germline CDR1 and CDR2: SGHRS and YFSETQ. This CDR3 has 13 residues. The CDR3 DNA follows: TGCGCCAGCAGCTTGGCTCCCAGGGGCGGCTACACCTTC. Protein sequence: CASSLAPRGGYTF.

The CDR3 reads CASSLGAGTEAFF. CDR3 nucleotide sequence: TGTGCCAGCAGCTTGGGAGCGGGCACTGAAGCTTTCTTT. The chain recombines TRBV5-5 with TRBJ1-1; D not certain. This CDR3 region has 13 residues. CDR1 is SGHKS and CDR2 is YYEKEE in the germline V gene (reference sequence). Trimming took off 0 bases at V and 4 bases at J, with 7 bases between the two ends. Drawing the rest from reference TRBV5-5 and TRBJ1-1, the complete variable domain is DAGVTQSPTHLIKTRGQQVTLRCSPISGHKSVSWYQQVLGQGPQFIFQYYEKEERGRGNFPDRFSARQFPNYSSELNVNALLLGDSALYLCASSLGAGTEAFFGQGTRLTVV.

This clone was seen just once. The genes are TRBV9 and TRBJ1-3; unclear D gene. Deletions cut 3 bases from V and 3 bases from J, with 4 bases between. Germline loops: CDR1 SGDLS, CDR2 YYNGEE. The CDR3 extends over 12 amino acids. The CDR3 nucleotides read TGTGCCAGCAGCGGAGATGGAAACACCATATATTTT. It yields the protein CASSGDGNTIYF.

This clone was observed a single time. CDR3 DNA: TGTGCCAGTAGTATCGGCGGCGAGCAGTACTTC. Translating gives CASSIGGEQYF. This chain joins TRBV19 and TRBJ2-7; no firm D call. The CDR3 extends over 11 amino acids. The V gene's germline CDR1 is LNHDA and CDR2 SQIVND (reference sequence). V was shortened by 3 bases and J by 6 bases, with 6 bases between the two germline ends.

The J gene is TRBJ1-1, the V gene TRBV5-1, with D perhaps matching TRBD1 (5 bases). Germline values: CDR1 SGHRS, CDR2 YFSETQ. Trimming pared 3 bases from V and 5 bases from J, leaving 8 bases between. This CDR3 comprises 12 residues. The DNA of the CDR3 is TGCGCCAGCAGCTATCGGGGGACTGAAGCTTTCTTT. It translates to CASSYRGTEAFF.

The rearrangement uses TRBV19 and TRBJ2-7; 8 bases agree with TRBD2. V gave up 7 bases and J gave up 2 bases; unmatched junction bases: 7. The CDR3 contains 14 residues. Per germline, CDR1 LNHDA and CDR2 SQIVND (reference sequence). CDR3 in amino acids: CASKSQRGTYEQYF. DNA for the CDR3: TGTGCCAGTAAAAGTCAGCGGGGGACCTACGAGCAGTACTTC.

The V call is TRBV5-6, the J call TRBJ2-7, with D possibly TRBD1 on 6 matching bases. Germline values: CDR1 SGHDT, CDR2 YYEEEE. V was cut by 4 bases and J by 2 bases, with 16 bases left in between. The CDR3 length is 15 residues. The chain's CDR3 is CASSLGQISTYEQYF. Here the CDR3 DNA reads TGTGCCAGCAGCCTTGGACAGATCAGCACCTACGAGCAGTACTTC.